The subject of this entry is one TCR beta chain. The antigen is undetermined. The junction departs from the called germline gene at one end, perhaps through a read error. Germline V lookup: CDR1 DFQATT, CDR2 SNEGSKA (reference sequence). CDR3 size: 14 residues. This entry comes from a study of neurological immune-mediated disorders. Findings and limits, study-wide: TCR clonal expansion peaked in HTLV-1-associated myelopathy patients and was lowest in multiple sclerosis patients.

A 10-nucleotide random UMI tagged transcripts in template-switch 5'RACE cDNA synthesis. TCRdb analysed the 5' RACE reads with MiXCR anew, one entry per CDR3 protein. Here the sample spans roughly 28,000 distinct CDR3 sequences, less than 15% being singletons. Unsorted libraries were derived from 2 million PBMCs stored at -80 C. Sequencing input: PBMCs. The chain has TRBV20-1 and TRBJ2-7; 8 bases line up with TRBD1. The clonotype comes from a man aged 60 to 75 in good health. The CDR3 is CCAIDRGLAYEQYF. DNA of the CDR3: TGCTGTGCTATCGACAGGGGATTGGCCTACGAGCAGTACTTC.